This TCR beta chain was sequenced in a study of T-cell memory formation after mild COVID-19. The table lists this clonotype with a few counts. The antigen is not known. TCRdb reprocessed the 5' RACE reads via MiXCR and lists one record per CDR3 protein. This sample yields tens of thousands of distinct CDR3 sequences, of which 16% are seen a single time; 25% to 35% belongs to the top ten. Whole-study findings and limits: Pre-infection memory contained some responding clones, which suggested that cross-reactive memory had joined.

CDR1 is SGHRS and CDR2 is YFSETQ in the germline V gene. CDR3 length: 16 residues. The V end was cut by 0 bases, the J end by 8 bases, with 18 bases between. The rearrangement links TRBV5-1 to TRBJ2-4; D uncertain. The sequencing input was PBMCs or a T cell subset sorted from them (not recorded which). This sequence originates from an adult woman who had mild COVID-19 (a few samples of this study predate the infection). Cell type and time point are not known. The CDR3 sequence is CASSLGTPTRTDIQYF. As DNA, the CDR3 is TGCGCCAGCAGCTTGGGGACCCCCACAAGGACGGACATTCAGTACTTC.